This T cell receptor beta chain was sequenced in a study of shared clonotypes between healthy human individuals. Regarding the study as a whole: Blood alone was sampled, and tissue repertoires likely differ.

The method was immunoSEQ multiplex PCR; TCRdb's version includes in-frame clones alone and lacks a portion of them. The sample includes about 2.3 million clones, more than 85% of them seen just once. This clone was detected only a few times. Its antigen is still unknown. This TCR derives from a man aged 18 to 30 in good health. Some clones in this sample may be carry-over from other donors' samples. Material for sequencing was naive CD4+ T cells from PBMCs. Subset meaning: CD45RA+ positively selected.

The DNA of the CDR3 is TGTGCCAGCGTCCCCCCCGGGACAAATGGAAACACCATATATTTT. It specifies CASVPPGTNGNTIYF. The chain combines TRBV19 with TRBJ1-3, with TRBD1 as a possible D gene (6 bases). The V gene's germline CDR1 is LNHDA and CDR2 SQIVND (reference sequence). V shed 9 bases and J shed 3 bases, with 18 bases lying between them. The length of the CDR3 is 15 residues.